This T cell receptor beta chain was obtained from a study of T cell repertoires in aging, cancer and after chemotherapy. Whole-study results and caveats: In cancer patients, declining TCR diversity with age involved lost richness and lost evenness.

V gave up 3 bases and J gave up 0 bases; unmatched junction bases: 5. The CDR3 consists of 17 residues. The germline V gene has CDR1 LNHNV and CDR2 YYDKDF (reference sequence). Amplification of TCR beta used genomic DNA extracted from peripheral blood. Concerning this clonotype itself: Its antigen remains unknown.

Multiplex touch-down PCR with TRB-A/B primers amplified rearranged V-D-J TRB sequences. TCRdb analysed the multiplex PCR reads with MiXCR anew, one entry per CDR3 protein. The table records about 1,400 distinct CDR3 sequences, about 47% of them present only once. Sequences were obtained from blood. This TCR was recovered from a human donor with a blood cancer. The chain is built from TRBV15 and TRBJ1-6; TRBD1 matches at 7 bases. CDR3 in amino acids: CATSRGTATSYNSPLHF. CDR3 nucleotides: TGTGCCACCAGCAGGGGGACAGCGACCTCCTATAATTCACCCCTCCACTTT.